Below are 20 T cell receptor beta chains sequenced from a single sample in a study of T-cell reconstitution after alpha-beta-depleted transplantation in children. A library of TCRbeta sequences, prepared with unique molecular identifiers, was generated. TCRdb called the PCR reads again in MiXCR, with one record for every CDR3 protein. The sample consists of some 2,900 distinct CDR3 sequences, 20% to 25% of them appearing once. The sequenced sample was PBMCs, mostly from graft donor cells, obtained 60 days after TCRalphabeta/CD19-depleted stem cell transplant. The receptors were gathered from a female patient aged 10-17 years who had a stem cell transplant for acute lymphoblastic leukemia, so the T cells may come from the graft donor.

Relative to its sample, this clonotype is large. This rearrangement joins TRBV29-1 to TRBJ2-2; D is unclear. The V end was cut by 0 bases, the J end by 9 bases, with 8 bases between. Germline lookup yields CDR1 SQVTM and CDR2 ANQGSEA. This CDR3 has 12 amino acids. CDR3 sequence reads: CSVEDLERELFF. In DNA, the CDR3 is TGCAGCGTTGAAGATCTCGAGAGGGAGCTGTTTTTT.

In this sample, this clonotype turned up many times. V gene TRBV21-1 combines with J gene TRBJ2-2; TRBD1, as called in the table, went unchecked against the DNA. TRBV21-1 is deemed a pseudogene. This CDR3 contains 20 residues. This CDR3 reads CASSPRGGLRLPGIAGELFF. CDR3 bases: TGTGCCAGCAGCCCCCGGGGGGGACTACGTCTCCCGGGGATAGCCGGGGAGCTGTTTTTT.

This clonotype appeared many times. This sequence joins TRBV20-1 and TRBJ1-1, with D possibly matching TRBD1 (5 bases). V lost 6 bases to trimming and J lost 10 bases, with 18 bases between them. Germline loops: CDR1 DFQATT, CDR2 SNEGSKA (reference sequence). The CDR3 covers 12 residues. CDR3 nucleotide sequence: TGCAGTGCACCAGACAGTCGAAGGGCAGCTTTCTTT. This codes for CSAPDSRRAAFF.

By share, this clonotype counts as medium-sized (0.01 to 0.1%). CDR3 coding DNA: TGCGCCAGCAGCCAAACGAATCTGTTTACGACCTCCTACGAGCAGTACTTC. Its translation is CASSQTNLFTTSYEQYF. This chain joins TRBV4-3 and TRBJ2-7; D is ambiguous. V was trimmed by 2 bases and J by 0 bases, leaving 17 bases between them. Germline assignment: CDR1 LGHNA and CDR2 YSLEER. CDR3 length equals 17 residues.

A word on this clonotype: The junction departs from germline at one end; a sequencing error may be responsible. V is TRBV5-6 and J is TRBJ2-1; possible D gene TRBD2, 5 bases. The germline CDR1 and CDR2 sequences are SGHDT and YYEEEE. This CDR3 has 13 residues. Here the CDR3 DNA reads TGTGCCAGCAGCTTGGAATATGACGGAGGTATACTCTTC. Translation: CASSLEYDGGILF.

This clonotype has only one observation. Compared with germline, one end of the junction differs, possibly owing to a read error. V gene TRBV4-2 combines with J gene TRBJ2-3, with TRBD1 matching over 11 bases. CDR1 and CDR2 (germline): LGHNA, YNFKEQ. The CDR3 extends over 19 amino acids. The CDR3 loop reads CASSQGWTGGVPSTDTEYF. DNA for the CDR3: TGTGCCAGCAGCCAAGGGTGGACAGGGGGCGTCCCGAGCACAGATACGGAGTATTTT.

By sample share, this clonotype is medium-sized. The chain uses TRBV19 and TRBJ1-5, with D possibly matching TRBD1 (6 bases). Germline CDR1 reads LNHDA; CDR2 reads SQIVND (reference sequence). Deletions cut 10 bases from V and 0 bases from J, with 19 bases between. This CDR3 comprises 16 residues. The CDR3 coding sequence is TGTGCCACCACCGGACAGTTTTCTTATAGCAATCAGCCCCAGCATTTT. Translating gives CATTGQFSYSNQPQHF.

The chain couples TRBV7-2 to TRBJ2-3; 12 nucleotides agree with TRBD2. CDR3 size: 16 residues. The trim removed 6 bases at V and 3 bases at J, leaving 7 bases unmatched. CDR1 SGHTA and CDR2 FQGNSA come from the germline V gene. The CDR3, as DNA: TGTGCCAGCAGGATGACACTAGCGGGAGGAACAGATACGCAGTATTTT. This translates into CASRMTLAGGTDTQYF.

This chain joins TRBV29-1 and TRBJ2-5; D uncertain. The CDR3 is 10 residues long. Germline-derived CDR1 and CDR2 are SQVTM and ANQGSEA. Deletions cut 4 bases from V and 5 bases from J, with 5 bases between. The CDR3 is CSVVFETQYF. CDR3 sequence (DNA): TGCAGCGTTGTATTCGAGACCCAGTACTTC.

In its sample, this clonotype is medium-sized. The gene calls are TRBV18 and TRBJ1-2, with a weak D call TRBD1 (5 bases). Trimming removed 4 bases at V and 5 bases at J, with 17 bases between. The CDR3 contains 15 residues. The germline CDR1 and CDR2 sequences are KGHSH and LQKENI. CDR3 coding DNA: TGTGCCAGCTCACGCGGCAGGGAAGTGAGATATGGCTACACCTTC. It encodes CASSRGREVRYGYTF. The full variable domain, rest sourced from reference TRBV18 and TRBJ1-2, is NAGVMQNPRHLVRRRGQEARLRCSPMKGHSHVYWYRQLPEEGLKFMVYLQKENIIDESGMPKERFSAEFPKEGPSILRIQQVVRGDSAAYFCASSRGREVRYGYTFGSGTRLTVV.

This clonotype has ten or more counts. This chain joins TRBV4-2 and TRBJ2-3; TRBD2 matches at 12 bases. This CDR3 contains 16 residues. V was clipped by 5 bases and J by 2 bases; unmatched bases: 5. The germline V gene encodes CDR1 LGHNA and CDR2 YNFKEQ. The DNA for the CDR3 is TGTGCCAGCAGCATCGGACTAGCGGGGAACACAGATACGCAGTATTTT. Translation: CASSIGLAGNTDTQYF.

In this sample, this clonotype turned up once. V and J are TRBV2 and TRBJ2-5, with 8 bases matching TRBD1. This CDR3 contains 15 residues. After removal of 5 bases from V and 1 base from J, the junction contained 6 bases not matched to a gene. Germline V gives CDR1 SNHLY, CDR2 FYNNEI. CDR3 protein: CASSSQGVIQETQYF. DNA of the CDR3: TGTGCCAGCAGTTCACAGGGGGTAATCCAAGAGACCCAGTACTTC.

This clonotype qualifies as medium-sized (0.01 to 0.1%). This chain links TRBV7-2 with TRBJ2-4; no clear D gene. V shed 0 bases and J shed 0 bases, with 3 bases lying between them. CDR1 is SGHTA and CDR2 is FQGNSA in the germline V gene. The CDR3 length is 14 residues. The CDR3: CASSLARAKNIQYF. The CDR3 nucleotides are TGTGCCAGCAGCTTAGCCCGAGCCAAAAACATTCAGTACTTC.

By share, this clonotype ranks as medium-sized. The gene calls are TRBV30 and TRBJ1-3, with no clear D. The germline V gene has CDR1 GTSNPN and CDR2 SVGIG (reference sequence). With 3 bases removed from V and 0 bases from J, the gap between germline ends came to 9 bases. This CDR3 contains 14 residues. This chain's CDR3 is CAWRSVNSGNTIYF. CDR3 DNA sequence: TGTGCCTGGAGATCGGTGAACTCTGGAAACACCATATATTTT.

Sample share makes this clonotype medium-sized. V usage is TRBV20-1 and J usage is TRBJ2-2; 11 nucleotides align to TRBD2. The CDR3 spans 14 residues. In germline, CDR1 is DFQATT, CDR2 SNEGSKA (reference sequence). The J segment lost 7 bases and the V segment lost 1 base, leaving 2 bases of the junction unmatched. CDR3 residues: CSARVGLADGELFF. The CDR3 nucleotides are TGCAGTGCTAGAGTGGGACTAGCGGACGGGGAGCTGTTTTTT.

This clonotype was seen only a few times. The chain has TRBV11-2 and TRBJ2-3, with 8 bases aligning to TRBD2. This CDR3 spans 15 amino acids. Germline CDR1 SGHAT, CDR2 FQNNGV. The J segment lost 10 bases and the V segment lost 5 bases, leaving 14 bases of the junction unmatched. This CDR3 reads CASSPRAGAFGAQYF. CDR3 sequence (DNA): TGTGCCAGCAGCCCCCGAGCGGGGGCCTTTGGAGCGCAGTATTTT.

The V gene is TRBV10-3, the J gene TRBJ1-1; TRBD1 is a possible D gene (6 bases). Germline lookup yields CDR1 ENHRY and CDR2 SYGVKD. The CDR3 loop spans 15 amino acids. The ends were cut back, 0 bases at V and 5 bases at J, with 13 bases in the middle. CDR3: CAISESGGLVTEAFF. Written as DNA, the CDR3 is TGTGCCATCAGTGAGTCGGGGGGGCTTGTAACTGAAGCTTTCTTT.

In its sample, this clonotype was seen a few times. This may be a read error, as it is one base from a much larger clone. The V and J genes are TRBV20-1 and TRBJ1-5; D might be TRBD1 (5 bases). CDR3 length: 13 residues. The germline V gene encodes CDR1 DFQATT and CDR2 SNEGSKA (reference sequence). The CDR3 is CSAREWGNQRQHF. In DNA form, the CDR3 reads TGCAGTGCTAGAGAATGGGGCAATCAGCGCCAGCATTTT.

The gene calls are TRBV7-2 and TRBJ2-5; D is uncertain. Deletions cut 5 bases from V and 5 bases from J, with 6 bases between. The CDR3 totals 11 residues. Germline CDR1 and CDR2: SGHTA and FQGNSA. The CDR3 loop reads CASSGWETQYF. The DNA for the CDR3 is TGTGCCAGCAGCGGTTGGGAGACCCAGTACTTC.

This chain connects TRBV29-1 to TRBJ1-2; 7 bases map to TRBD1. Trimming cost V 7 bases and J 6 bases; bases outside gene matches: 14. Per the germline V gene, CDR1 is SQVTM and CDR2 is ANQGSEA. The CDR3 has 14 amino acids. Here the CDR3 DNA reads TGCAGCGCCCGAAGGGGCAGGGGGGTGGATGGCTACACCTTC. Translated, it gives CSARRGRGVDGYTF.